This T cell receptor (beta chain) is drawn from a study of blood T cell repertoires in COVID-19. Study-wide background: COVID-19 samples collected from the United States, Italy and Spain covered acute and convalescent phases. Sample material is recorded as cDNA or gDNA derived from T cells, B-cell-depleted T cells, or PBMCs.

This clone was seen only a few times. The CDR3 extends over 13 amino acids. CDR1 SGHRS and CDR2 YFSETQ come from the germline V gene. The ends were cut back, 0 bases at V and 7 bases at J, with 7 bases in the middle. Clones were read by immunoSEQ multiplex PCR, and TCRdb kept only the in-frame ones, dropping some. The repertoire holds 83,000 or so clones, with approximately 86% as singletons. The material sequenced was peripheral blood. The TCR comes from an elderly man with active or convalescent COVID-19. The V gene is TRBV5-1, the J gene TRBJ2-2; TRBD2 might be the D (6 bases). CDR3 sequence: CASSLERVGELFF. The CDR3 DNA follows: TGCGCCAGCAGCTTGGAGCGGGTCGGGGAGCTGTTTTTT.